This is a list of T cell receptor beta chains from one sample in a study of blood T cell repertoires in COVID-19. The data were produced by immunoSEQ multiplex PCR, yet TCRdb's version contains in-frame clones alone and is incomplete. The sample shows 91,000 or so clones, 82% of them seen only once. The sequenced material came from peripheral blood. The receptors derive from a man aged 45-60 years with active or convalescent COVID-19. CDR3s include the opening cysteine and the closing phenylalanine or tryptophan. Each record gives: J gene, clone size, V gene, D gene, CDR3 DNA, CDR3 protein. A D gene is named only where the DNA matches it firmly. Clone sizes are given selectively: once, few, many, or a class where the clone is expanded.

J gene: TRBJ2-1; clone size: NA; V gene: TRBV27; D gene: NA; CDR3 DNA: TGTGCCAGCAGCAGGGGTTACAATGAGCAGTTCTTC; CDR3 protein: CASSRGYNEQFF
J gene: TRBJ1-1; clone size: NA; V gene: TRBV28; D gene: TRBD1; CDR3 DNA: TGTGCCAGCAGAATGACAGGGGTGGTTTTGAGCACTGAAGCTTTCTTT; CDR3 protein: CASRMTGVVLSTEAFF
J gene: TRBJ1-1; clone size: few; V gene: TRBV19; D gene: TRBD1; CDR3 DNA: TGTGCCAGTAGTATAACAGGGGGCAACACTGAAGCTTTCTTT; CDR3 protein: CASSITGGNTEAFF
J gene: TRBJ2-7; clone size: NA; V gene: TRBV28; D gene: NA; CDR3 DNA: TGTGCCAGCAGTTTCCCCCAGGCACCCACCTACGAGCAGTACTTC; CDR3 protein: CASSFPQAPTYEQYF
J gene: TRBJ1-2; clone size: NA; V gene: TRBV30; D gene: NA; CDR3 DNA: TGTGCCTGGAGTGCTTCGGCGGGTTTCGGGAGCTACACCTTC; CDR3 protein: CAWSASAGFGSYTF
J gene: TRBJ1-4; clone size: NA; V gene: TRBV3-1/TRBV3-2; D gene: TRBD1; CDR3 DNA: TGTGCCAGCAGCCACGGGACAGGGGAAAGGAATGAAAAACTGTTTTTT; CDR3 protein: CASSHGTGERNEKLFF
J gene: TRBJ2-6; clone size: once; V gene: TRBV18; D gene: NA; CDR3 DNA: TGTGCCAGCTCACCACCACAGGGTCAAGCCTCTGGGGCCAACGTCCTGACTTTC; CDR3 protein: CASSPPQGQASGANVLTF
J gene: TRBJ2-7; clone size: NA; V gene: TRBV19; D gene: NA; CDR3 DNA: TGTGCCAGTAGTCGGACAGCGTCCTACGAGCAGTACTTC; CDR3 protein: CASSRTASYEQYF
J gene: TRBJ2-7; clone size: NA; V gene: TRBV28; D gene: NA; CDR3 DNA: TGTGCCAGCAGTTCGTTATATTTCTCCTACGAGCAGTACTTC; CDR3 protein: CASSSLYFSYEQYF
J gene: TRBJ1-5; clone size: many; V gene: TRBV19; D gene: NA; CDR3 DNA: TGTGCCAGTAGTACCCAACTCTCGGCAGGCCGTAATCAGCCCCAGCATTTT; CDR3 protein: CASSTQLSAGRNQPQHF
J gene: TRBJ1-2; clone size: NA; V gene: TRBV6-6; D gene: TRBD1; CDR3 DNA: TGTGCCAGCAGTAAAGGACAGGGGGCATTGAATGGCTACACCTTC; CDR3 protein: CASSKGQGALNGYTF
J gene: TRBJ1-1; clone size: NA; V gene: TRBV2; D gene: NA; CDR3 DNA: TGTGCCAGCAGGGTGGGAGGGTCTACTGAAGCTTTCTTT; CDR3 protein: CASRVGGSTEAFF
J gene: TRBJ2-5; clone size: few; V gene: TRBV2; D gene: TRBD2; CDR3 DNA: TGTGCCAGCAGTCTCCTAGCGGCCGAAGTAGAGACCCAGTACTTC; CDR3 protein: CASSLLAAEVETQYF
J gene: TRBJ1-6; clone size: few; V gene: TRBV24-1; D gene: NA; CDR3 DNA: TGTGCCACCAGTGATTCGACAGCCTTGTCACCCCTCCACTTT; CDR3 protein: CATSDSTALSPLHF
J gene: TRBJ1-2; clone size: NA; V gene: TRBV5-1; D gene: TRBD1; CDR3 DNA: TGCGCCAGCAGCTCGGGACAGGCCTATGGCTACACCTTC; CDR3 protein: CASSSGQAYGYTF
J gene: TRBJ1-5; clone size: NA; V gene: TRBV21-1; D gene: NA; CDR3 DNA: TGTGCCAGCAGCAGACGGACAGGGGTCAGCAATCAGCCCCAGCATTTT; CDR3 protein: CASSRRTGVSNQPQHF
J gene: TRBJ1-1; clone size: NA; V gene: TRBV7-2; D gene: NA; CDR3 DNA: TGTGCCAGCAACCTAGTCGCCTTCATGAACACTGAAGCTTTCTTT; CDR3 protein: CASNLVAFMNTEAFF
J gene: TRBJ2-7; clone size: NA; V gene: TRBV7-2; D gene: TRBD2; CDR3 DNA: TGTGCCAGCAGCACCAGGACTAGCGGGGATTACGAGCAGTACTTC; CDR3 protein: CASSTRTSGDYEQYF
J gene: TRBJ2-3; clone size: NA; V gene: TRBV4-1; D gene: TRBD2; CDR3 DNA: TGCGCCAGCAGCCAAGATACTAGCGGGGGCCCCAGGGATACGCAGTATTTT; CDR3 protein: CASSQDTSGGPRDTQYF
J gene: TRBJ1-2; clone size: NA; V gene: TRBV5-6; D gene: NA; CDR3 DNA: TGTGCCAGCAGCCCCCTAGGGGAAGGCTATGGCTACACCTTC; CDR3 protein: CASSPLGEGYGYTF
J gene: TRBJ2-6; clone size: NA; V gene: TRBV9; D gene: NA; CDR3 DNA: TGTGCCAGCAGCGTAGCCGGTAGGGAGGATGGGGCCAACGTCCTGACTTTC; CDR3 protein: CASSVAGREDGANVLTF
J gene: TRBJ2-5; clone size: NA; V gene: TRBV19; D gene: TRBD1; CDR3 DNA: TGTGCCAGTAGTATGACAGGGGGATTCCAAGAGACCCAGTACTTC; CDR3 protein: CASSMTGGFQETQYF
J gene: TRBJ2-5; clone size: few; V gene: TRBV28; D gene: TRBD2; CDR3 DNA: TGTGCCAGCAGTCATAGCGGGGACGGATGGGAGACCCAGTACTTC; CDR3 protein: CASSHSGDGWETQYF
J gene: TRBJ2-1; clone size: once; V gene: TRBV11-2; D gene: NA; CDR3 DNA: TGTGCCAGCAGCGCATTCCAAGACCTTGAGGAAAATGAGCAGTTCTTC; CDR3 protein: CASSAFQDLEENEQFF
J gene: TRBJ2-3; clone size: NA; V gene: TRBV4-1; D gene: TRBD2; CDR3 DNA: TGCGCCAGCAGCCAAACGCTAGCGGGCATCACAGATACGCAGTATTTT; CDR3 protein: CASSQTLAGITDTQYF
J gene: TRBJ1-4; clone size: NA; V gene: TRBV25-1; D gene: TRBD1; CDR3 DNA: TGTGCCAGCAGTGGCCGGAGGGACAGGGGGCGGGAAAAACTGTTTTTT; CDR3 protein: CASSGRRDRGREKLFF
J gene: TRBJ1-2; clone size: many; V gene: TRBV12-3/TRBV12-4; D gene: NA; CDR3 DNA: TGTGCCAGCAATGGTGTAGAATATGGCTACACCTTC; CDR3 protein: CASNGVEYGYTF
J gene: TRBJ2-7; clone size: NA; V gene: TRBV5-5; D gene: NA; CDR3 DNA: TGTGCCAGCAGCTTGAGGATGGCTAGCGTAGACGAGCAGTACTTC; CDR3 protein: CASSLRMASVDEQYF
J gene: TRBJ1-5; clone size: NA; V gene: TRBV3-1/TRBV3-2; D gene: TRBD1; CDR3 DNA: TGTGCCAGCAGGTTAGGACAGGGGAAGGAGCCCCAGCATTTT; CDR3 protein: CASRLGQGKEPQHF
J gene: TRBJ1-5; clone size: once; V gene: TRBV5-1; D gene: NA; CDR3 DNA: TGCGCCAGCAGCTTGGCACAGGGTCAGCCCCAGCATTTT; CDR3 protein: CASSLAQGQPQHF
J gene: TRBJ2-3; clone size: NA; V gene: TRBV5-1; D gene: TRBD2; CDR3 DNA: TGCGCCAGCAGCTTGGCCGGCGGGGGGCCCGCTTCCACAGATACGCAGTATTTT; CDR3 protein: CASSLAGGGPASTDTQYF